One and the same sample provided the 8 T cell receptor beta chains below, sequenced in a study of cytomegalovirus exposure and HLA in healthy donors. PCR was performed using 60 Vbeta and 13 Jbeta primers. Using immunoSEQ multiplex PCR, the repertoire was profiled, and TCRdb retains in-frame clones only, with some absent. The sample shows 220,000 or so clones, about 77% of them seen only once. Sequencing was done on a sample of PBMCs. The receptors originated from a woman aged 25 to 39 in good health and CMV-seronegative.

CDR3 sequence: CASSQGGELFF. DNA for the CDR3: TGTGCCAGCAGCCAGGGCGGGGAGCTGTTTTTT. The chain recombines TRBV7-6 with TRBJ2-2, with D tentatively TRBD1 (5 bases). Germline loops: CDR1 SGHVS, CDR2 FNYEAQ. Between the trimmed V and J ends, which lost 5 bases and 7 bases, there was a span of 5 bases. This CDR3 has 11 amino acids. The whole variable domain, remainder taken from reference TRBV7-6 and TRBJ2-2, is GAGVSQSPRYKVTKRGQDVALRCDPISGHVSLYWYRQALGQGPEFLTYFNYEAQQDKSGLPNDRFSAERPEGSISTLTIQRTEQRDSAMYRCASSQGGELFFGEGSRLTVL.

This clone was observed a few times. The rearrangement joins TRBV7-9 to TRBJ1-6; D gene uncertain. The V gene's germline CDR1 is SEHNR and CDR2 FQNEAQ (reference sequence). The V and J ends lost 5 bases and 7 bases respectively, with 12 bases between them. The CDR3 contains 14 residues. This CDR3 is CASSPGIGNSPLHF. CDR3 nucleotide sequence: TGTGCCAGCAGCCCCGGGATCGGGAATTCACCCCTCCACTTT.

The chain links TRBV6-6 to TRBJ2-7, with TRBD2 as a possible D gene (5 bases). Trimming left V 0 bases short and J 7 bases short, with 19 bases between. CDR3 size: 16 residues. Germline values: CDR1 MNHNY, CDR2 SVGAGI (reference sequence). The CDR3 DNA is TGTGCCAGCAGTTACTCGTTTACTAGTAATACGTGGGAGCAGTACTTC. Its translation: CASSYSFTSNTWEQYF.

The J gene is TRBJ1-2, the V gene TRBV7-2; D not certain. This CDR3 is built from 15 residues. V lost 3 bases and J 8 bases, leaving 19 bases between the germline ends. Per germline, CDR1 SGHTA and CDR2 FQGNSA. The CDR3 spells CASSLDSVVLGGYTF. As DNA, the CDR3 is TGTGCCAGCAGCTTGGATAGCGTGGTGTTGGGCGGCTACACCTTC.

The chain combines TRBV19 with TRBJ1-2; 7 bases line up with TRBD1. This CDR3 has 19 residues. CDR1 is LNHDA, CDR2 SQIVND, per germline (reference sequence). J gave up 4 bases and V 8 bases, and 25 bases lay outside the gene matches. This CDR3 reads CASLRGGRKGRQGLYGYTF. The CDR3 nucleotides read TGTGCCAGTCTGAGGGGCGGAAGAAAAGGGCGACAGGGTCTCTATGGCTACACCTTC.

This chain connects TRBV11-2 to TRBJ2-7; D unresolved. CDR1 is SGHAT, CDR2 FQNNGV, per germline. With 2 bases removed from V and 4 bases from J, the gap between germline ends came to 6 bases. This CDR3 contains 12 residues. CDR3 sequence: CASSLSSYEQYF. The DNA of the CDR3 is TGTGCCAGCAGCTTATCCTCTTACGAGCAGTACTTC.

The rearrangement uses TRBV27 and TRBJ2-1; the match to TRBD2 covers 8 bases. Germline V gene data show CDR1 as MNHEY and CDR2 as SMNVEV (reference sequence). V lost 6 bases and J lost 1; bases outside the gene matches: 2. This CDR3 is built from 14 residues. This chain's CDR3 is CASSGGGSYNEQFF. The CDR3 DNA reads TGTGCCAGCAGCGGCGGGGGGTCCTACAATGAGCAGTTCTTC.

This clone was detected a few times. The CDR3 region is CASSPEGGKGGYTF. CDR3 nucleotide sequence: TGTGCCAGCAGCCCCGAAGGGGGAAAGGGTGGCTACACCTTC. This chain connects TRBV11-2 to TRBJ1-2; a weak D match, TRBD1 (6 bases). Germline assignment: CDR1 SGHAT and CDR2 FQNNGV. With 5 bases removed from V and 7 bases from J, the gap between germline ends came to 17 bases. The CDR3 runs to 14 residues.